The 8 T cell receptor beta chains below were found in one sample sequenced in a study of blood T cell repertoires in COVID-19. This table comes from immunoSEQ multiplex PCR, and its TCRdb copy is limited to in-frame clones, with some not included. The sample has 120,000 or so clones, approximately 90% seen once. What was sequenced was peripheral blood. The receptor set was obtained from a man in his forties with acute or convalescent COVID-19.

The CDR3 reads CASSPYSLRNTEAFF. DNA for the CDR3: TGTGCCAGCAGCCCCTATTCCTTGAGGAACACTGAAGCTTTCTTT. The V call is TRBV27, the J call TRBJ1-1, with D uncertain. V was clipped by 6 bases and J by 1 base, with 15 bases between them. CDR1 and CDR2 (germline): MNHEY, SMNVEV (reference sequence). The CDR3 has 15 residues.

This chain links TRBV18 with TRBJ2-7; D perhaps matches TRBD2 (5 bases). Per germline, CDR1 KGHSH and CDR2 LQKENI. V lost 2 bases to trimming and J lost 0 bases, with 11 bases between them. The CDR3 extends over 15 amino acids. CDR3 amino acids: CASSPSAGTSYEQYF. The DNA of the CDR3 is TGTGCCAGCTCACCATCGGCGGGTACCTCCTACGAGCAGTACTTC.

This rearrangement joins TRBV7-9 to TRBJ1-1; 7 positions match TRBD1. Germline-derived CDR1 and CDR2 are SEHNR and FQNEAQ (reference sequence). V shed 5 bases and J 7 bases; nucleotides not matched to a gene: 10. The CDR3 has 14 residues. The CDR3 region is CASSQTTGSDEAFF. The CDR3 DNA is TGTGCCAGCAGCCAAACGACAGGGAGCGATGAAGCTTTCTTT.

Concerning this clone: This specimen includes other DNA sequences encoding the same CDR3. V and J are TRBV5-1 and TRBJ2-5, with D perhaps TRBD2 (6 bases). The CDR3 totals 13 residues. Trimming took 2 bases from V and 3 from J, leaving 8 bases between them. Germline values: CDR1 SGHRS, CDR2 YFSETQ. CDR3 sequence reads: CASSLGGEETQYF. The CDR3 DNA reads as TGCGCCAGCAGCTTAGGAGGGGAAGAGACCCAGTACTTC.

This chain joins TRBV11-2 and TRBJ2-4; perhaps TRBD2 as D (7 bases). V was shortened by 3 bases and J by 0 bases, with 18 bases between the two germline ends. The CDR3 runs 18 residues. In germline, CDR1 is SGHAT, CDR2 FQNNGV. CDR3 in amino acids: CASSFLRGGKGAKNIQYF. The CDR3 region has the DNA TGTGCCAGCAGCTTTTTGAGGGGGGGAAAGGGAGCCAAAAACATTCAGTACTTC. Together with reference TRBV11-2 and TRBJ2-4, the CDR3 gives the full variable domain: EAGVAQSPRYKIIEKRQSVAFWCNPISGHATLYWYQQILGQGPKLLIQFQNNGVVDDSQLPKDRFSAERLKGVDSTLKIQPAKLEDSAVYLCASSFLRGGKGAKNIQYFGAGTRLSVL.

The chain carries TRBV5-8 and TRBJ2-5; D is undetermined. The CDR3 is 12 amino acids. Germline values: CDR1 SGHTS, CDR2 YDEGEE. Trimming stripped 4 bases from V and 5 bases from J, with 9 bases between. The CDR3 sequence: CASSLSRETQYF. For the CDR3, the DNA is TGTGCCAGCAGCCTGTCGCGGGAGACCCAGTACTTC.

This chain links TRBV29-1 with TRBJ2-5; the D is unclear. The CDR3 is made up of 11 amino acids. V was trimmed by 3 bases and J by 2 bases, leaving 4 bases between them. The germline V gene encodes CDR1 SQVTM and CDR2 ANQGSEA. The CDR3 sequence is CSVDRQETQYF. CDR3 coding DNA: TGCAGCGTTGACAGGCAAGAGACCCAGTACTTC.

J is TRBJ2-3 and V is TRBV6-5, with TRBD2 matching over 9 bases. V lost 7 bases and J lost 3; bases outside the gene matches: 2. The CDR3 has 13 amino acids. From germline, CDR1 is MNHEY and CDR2 SVGAGI. CDR3 coding DNA: TGTGCCAGCATTCTAGCGGGGACAGATACGCAGTATTTT. It yields the protein CASILAGTDTQYF.